This T cell receptor (beta chain) is from a study of blood T cell repertoires in COVID-19. Cohorts were determined from participant-reported clinical history. In the study's own analysis: Amplification of reference gene primers provided the estimated nucleated cell counts. The repertoire was sequenced with immunoSEQ multiplex PCR; TCRdb's copy has only in-frame clones and lacks some. V, J and clone size are those of that table, while D and trimming were read from the DNA. The profile covers around 500,000 clones, with roughly 88% appearing a single time and less than 2% taken by the ten largest. Losses at the gene ends were 4 bases for V and 4 bases for J; bases not matched to a gene: 7. Germline V gene data show CDR1 as LGHDT and CDR2 as YNNKEL (reference sequence). This CDR3 comprises 17 residues.

This sequence joins TRBV3-1 (or the pseudogene TRBV3-2) and TRBJ2-7; 16 bases align to TRBD2. This TCR was sampled from a woman aged 40 to 50 who had recovered from COVID-19. Sequencing was performed on PBMCs or T cells enriched from blood (not recorded which). The CDR3 DNA reads TGTGCCAGCAGCCGAGGGACTAGCGGGAGGGCGGCTTACGAGCAGTACTTC. It yields the protein CASSRGTSGRAAYEQYF.